Below, 18 T cell receptor beta chains from the same sample are listed, as sequenced in a study of cytomegalovirus exposure and HLA in healthy donors (dated by TCRdb to the late 2010s). The library was built by means of the immunoSEQ multiplex PCR assay. For the multiplex PCR, a mixture combining 60 forward primers for TCR Vbeta segments and 13 reverse primers for TCR Jbeta segments was used. Entries here come from immuneACCESS through TCRdb and include only in-frame sequences with V and J called. Some clones fail to appear in such tables; in the studies checked, an unresolved V gene covers under half of the shortfall, and the cause of the remainder is unknown. This sample has more than 100,000 clones in its table, and more than 75% of those were observed once. Clones ranked in the top ten supply 0.9% to 1.2% of the sample. Material for sequencing was PBMCs. These TCRs come from a male donor in good health and CMV-seronegative.

The chain carries TRBV9 and TRBJ2-7; weak D call: TRBD1 (5 bases). CDR3 length: 13 amino acids. The germline gives CDR1 SGDLS, CDR2 YYNGEE. The germline V and J ends were trimmed by 0 bases and 2 bases, with 6 bases remaining between them. This CDR3 is CASSVGQTYEQYF. The CDR3 coding sequence is TGTGCCAGCAGCGTAGGACAGACCTACGAGCAGTACTTC.

The chain carries TRBV6-5 and TRBJ1-1; possible D gene TRBD1, 5 bases. Germline V gene data show CDR1 as MNHEY and CDR2 as SVGAGI. The CDR3 has 13 residues. V dropped 6 bases and J dropped 1 base, with 9 bases sitting between them. DNA for the CDR3: TGTGCCAGCAGCCGTACAGGGAACACTGAAGCTTTCTTT. This codes for CASSRTGNTEAFF.

The chain employs TRBV5-4 and TRBJ2-1; 11 nucleotides line up with TRBD2. V lost 0 bases and J lost 9; bases outside the gene matches: 8. The CDR3 covers 16 residues. CDR1 and CDR2 (germline): SGHNT, YYREEE (reference sequence). Written as DNA, the CDR3 is TGTGCCAGCAGCTTGGCCCCTAGCGGGGGGCTGGGTGAGCAGTTCTTC. Translation gives CASSLAPSGGLGEQFF.

This chain joins TRBV6-1 and TRBJ2-3, with D perhaps TRBD2 (6 bases). The germline V gene encodes CDR1 MNHNS and CDR2 SASEGT. This CDR3 region has 15 residues. Trimming shortened V by 2 bases and J by 4 bases, and 13 bases separated the two germline ends. In nucleotides, the CDR3 is TGTGCCAGCAGTGAAAAGGGTGGAGGGCCAGATACGCAGTATTTT. Translated: CASSEKGGGPDTQYF.

The chain recombines TRBV13 with TRBJ2-7; 9 nucleotides align to TRBD1. This CDR3 has 15 amino acids. Looked up from germline, CDR1 is PRHDT and CDR2 is FYEKMQ (reference sequence). The ends lost 5 bases at V and 4 bases at J; junction bases unmatched: 9. CDR3 coding DNA: TGTGCCAGCAGCGCCGGGACAGGGAAAAATTACGAGCAGTACTTC. Amino acid sequence: CASSAGTGKNYEQYF. The full variable domain, with the rest looked up from reference TRBV13 and TRBJ2-7, is AAGVIQSPRHLIKEKRETATLKCYPIPRHDTVYWYQQGPGQDPQFLISFYEKMQSDKGSIPDRFSAQQFSDYHSELNMSSLELGDSALYFCASSAGTGKNYEQYFGPGTRLTVT.

V gene TRBV7-6 combines with J gene TRBJ2-3; 7 positions agree with TRBD1. This CDR3 comprises 19 residues. CDR1 and CDR2 from the germline V gene are SGHVS and FNYEAQ. With V trimmed by 4 bases and J by 3 bases, 19 bases remained unmatched. Here the CDR3 reads CASSSDPQETGYETDTQYF. CDR3 nucleotides: TGTGCCAGCAGCTCGGACCCCCAGGAGACAGGGTATGAGACAGATACGCAGTATTTT.

DNA of the CDR3: TGTGCCAGCAGCTTAGCCAGGACAGGGGCGCGGGGCTACACCTTC. Amino acids: CASSLARTGARGYTF. The V call is TRBV7-9, the J call TRBJ1-2; 9 bases are a match to TRBD1. J gave up 8 bases and V 0 bases, and 7 bases lay outside the gene matches. This CDR3 has 15 amino acids. Germline V gene data show CDR1 as SEHNR and CDR2 as FQNEAQ (reference sequence).

The chain combines TRBV30 with TRBJ1-5, with 8 positions matching TRBD1. The trim removed 7 bases at V and 4 bases at J, leaving 6 bases unmatched. Germline V CDR1 and CDR2: GTSNPN, SVGIG (reference sequence). The CDR3 spans 13 residues. The CDR3 loop reads CASRQGSNQPQHF. CDR3 sequence (DNA): TGTGCCTCCCGACAGGGGTCTAATCAGCCCCAGCATTTT.

V is TRBV7-2 and J is TRBJ1-2; TRBD1 matches at 9 bases. The trim removed 0 bases at V and 5 bases at J, leaving 4 bases unmatched. The CDR3 totals 15 residues. Germline lookup yields CDR1 SGHTA and CDR2 FQGNSA. Here the CDR3 reads CASSLADGTGYGYTF. DNA of the CDR3: TGTGCCAGCAGCTTAGCGGACGGGACAGGGTATGGCTACACCTTC.

V is TRBV12-5 and J is TRBJ1-1; D is possibly TRBD1 (5 bases). V was shortened by 1 base and J by 9 bases, with 15 bases between the two germline ends. There are 14 residues in the CDR3. The germline CDR1 and CDR2 sequences are LGHNT and FRNRAP. CDR3 loop: CASGLAGGGSKAFF. The CDR3 region has the DNA TGTGCTAGTGGTTTGGCGGGGGGTGGTTCGAAAGCTTTCTTT.

This clone came up a few times. The chain is built from TRBV19 and TRBJ1-3; D remains ambiguous. Trimming cost V 6 bases and J 0 bases, with 12 bases left between them. CDR1 is LNHDA and CDR2 is SQIVND in the germline V gene (reference sequence). CDR3 size: 15 residues. The CDR3 loop reads CASRGTAHSGNTIYF. CDR3 nucleotide sequence: TGTGCCAGTAGGGGCACTGCACACTCTGGAAACACCATATATTTT.

V gene TRBV4-1 combines with J gene TRBJ2-7, with TRBD1 matching over 11 bases. The V gene end was trimmed by 4 bases and the J gene end by 1 base; junction bases not matched to a gene: 6. CDR1 is MGHRA, CDR2 YSYEKL, per germline. The CDR3 spans 16 residues. Here the CDR3 DNA reads TGCGCCAGCAGCCCGGGGACAGGGGGGGCTTCCTACGAGCAGTACTTC. Residues: CASSPGTGGASYEQYF.

V usage is TRBV7-6 and J usage is TRBJ1-2; the match to TRBD1 covers 10 bases. Trimming removed 5 bases from V and 7 bases from J; junction bases left unmatched: 7. Germline V gene lookup returns CDR1 SGHVS and CDR2 FNYEAQ. This CDR3 comprises 14 residues. The DNA of the CDR3 is TGTGCCAGCAGCCCGGACAGGGGGTTAGCTGGCTACACCTTC. Translated, it gives CASSPDRGLAGYTF.

The J gene is TRBJ1-2, the V gene TRBV30; 7 nucleotides align to TRBD1. V dropped 0 bases and J dropped 0; count of bases not matched to a gene: 1. The CDR3 covers 14 residues. Germline loops: CDR1 GTSNPN, CDR2 SVGIG (reference sequence). The DNA for the CDR3 is TGTGCCTGGAGTGTGGGACAGTCTAACTATGGCTACACCTTC. Protein sequence: CAWSVGQSNYGYTF.

The rearrangement links TRBV11-2 to TRBJ1-2; 8 nucleotides agree with TRBD1. Germline CDR1 reads SGHAT; CDR2 reads FQNNGV. There are 14 residues in the CDR3. Trimming at V came to 5 bases and at J to 3 bases, leaving 5 bases not matched to a gene. The CDR3 DNA sequence: TGTGCCAGCAGCCAGGACAGGGATCACTATGGCTACACCTTC. Protein sequence: CASSQDRDHYGYTF.

The chain is built from TRBV5-8 and TRBJ1-4, with 10 bases identical to TRBD1. The CDR3 contains 15 residues. Germline V gives CDR1 SGHTS, CDR2 YDEGEE. Trimming removed 0 bases from V and 8 bases from J; junction bases left unmatched: 4. In DNA form, the CDR3 reads TGTGCCAGCAGCTTGGGACGGACAGGGGGGGAAAAACTGTTTTTT. Its translation: CASSLGRTGGEKLFF.

There are a few counts of this clone. This chain connects TRBV4-1 to TRBJ1-1; 10 positions match TRBD1. V lost 1 base, J lost 7 bases, and 12 bases stayed unmatched. The germline V gene has CDR1 MGHRA and CDR2 YSYEKL. This CDR3 is 17 amino acids long. The CDR3 protein is CASSQVRSRTGGIEAFF. In nucleotides, the CDR3 is TGCGCCAGCAGCCAAGTAAGATCGCGGACAGGGGGAATTGAAGCTTTCTTT.

The genes are TRBV7-9 and TRBJ2-3; TRBD2 agrees at 7 bases. V was pared by 5 bases and J by 6 bases, with 11 bases of the junction left unmatched. Germline V gene lookup returns CDR1 SEHNR and CDR2 FQNEAQ (reference sequence). The CDR3 is made up of 15 amino acids. The CDR3, as DNA: TGTGCCAGCAGCCCCTCGGGGGGTCCCGATGATACGCAGTATTTT. This gives the protein CASSPSGGPDDTQYF.